The rows below give T cell receptor beta chains drawn from one sample of a study of T-cell reconstitution after alpha-beta-depleted transplantation in children. Via MiXCR, TCRdb re-called the PCR reads, giving one row per CDR3 protein. The sample contains approximately 150,000 distinct CDR3 sequences, 8% to 10% of which appear only once. Source: PBMCs, mostly from graft donor cells, taken 180 days after TCRalphabeta/CD19-depleted stem cell transplant. The receptors were gathered from a female patient between 2 and 15 years old who had a stem cell transplant for congenital amegakaryocytic thrombocytopenia, so the T cells may come from the graft donor. The CDR3 runs from the conserved cysteine through the conserved F or W. The D gene is left open where the match is weak. Clone size is stated in some rows and not others, as once, few, many or a class when expanded.

V gene: TRBV10-3
D gene: NA
clone size: once
J gene: TRBJ1-2
CDR3 protein: CAISAHEFYGYTF
CDR3 DNA: TGTGCCATCAGTGCACACGAGTTCTATGGCTACACCTTC

V gene: TRBV7-8
D gene: NA
clone size: NA
J gene: TRBJ1-5
CDR3 protein: CASSSLGAIHSNQPQHF
CDR3 DNA: TGTGCCAGCAGCTCCCTTGGAGCTATTCATAGCAATCAGCCCCAGCATTTT

V gene: TRBV28
D gene: NA
clone size: few
J gene: TRBJ1-5
CDR3 protein: CASTLGRLLDHRTQHF
CDR3 DNA: TGTGCCAGCACCTTAGGTCGGTTACTTGATCATCGGACCCAGCATTTT

V gene: TRBV20-1
D gene: NA
clone size: many
J gene: TRBJ2-3
CDR3 protein: CSARDRVREFTDTQYF
CDR3 DNA: TGCAGTGCTAGAGATCGCGTCAGGGAGTTCACAGATACGCAGTATTTT

V gene: TRBV15
D gene: TRBD1
clone size: many
J gene: TRBJ1-5
CDR3 protein: CATSRGQGQPQHF
CDR3 DNA: TGTGCCACCAGCAGGGGACAGGGGCAGCCCCAGCATTTT

V gene: TRBV5-6
D gene: TRBD1
clone size: NA
J gene: TRBJ1-6
CDR3 protein: CASSMETGLSNSPLHF
CDR3 DNA: TGTGCCAGCAGCATGGAGACAGGGCTAAGTAATTCACCCCTCCACTTT

V gene: TRBV12-3/TRBV12-4
D gene: NA
clone size: NA
J gene: TRBJ1-1
CDR3 protein: CASSFLGRDTEAFF
CDR3 DNA: TGTGCCAGCAGTTTTTTGGGGAGAGACACTGAAGCTTTCTTT

V gene: TRBV29-1
D gene: NA
clone size: few
J gene: TRBJ2-5
CDR3 protein: CSVGLRLPETQYF
CDR3 DNA: TGCAGCGTTGGCCTCAGGTTACCGGAGACCCAGTACTTC

V gene: TRBV6-2/TRBV6-3
D gene: NA
clone size: NA
J gene: TRBJ2-7
CDR3 protein: CASSYSSRMYEQYF
CDR3 DNA: TGTGCCAGCAGTTACTCGAGCAGGATGTACGAGCAGTACTTC

V gene: TRBV5-6
D gene: TRBD1
clone size: many
J gene: TRBJ2-5
CDR3 protein: CASSLGQGHTSSYETQYF
CDR3 DNA: TGTGCCAGCAGCTTGGGACAGGGCCATACGAGTTCGTATGAGACCCAGTACTTC

V gene: TRBV9
D gene: NA
clone size: few
J gene: TRBJ2-1
CDR3 protein: CASSVVVGGRDNEQFF
CDR3 DNA: TGTGCCAGCAGCGTAGTAGTGGGGGGTCGAGACAATGAGCAGTTCTTC

V gene: TRBV6-6
D gene: NA
clone size: many
J gene: TRBJ2-5
CDR3 protein: CASSYMEADPVYF
CDR3 DNA: TGTGCCAGCAGTTATATGGAGGCGGATCCGGTGTACTTC

V gene: TRBV4-3
D gene: NA
clone size: many
J gene: TRBJ2-3
CDR3 protein: CASSPMIRNTDTQYF
CDR3 DNA: TGCGCCAGCAGCCCAATGATCAGGAACACAGATACGCAGTATTTT

V gene: TRBV7-2
D gene: NA
clone size: many
J gene: TRBJ2-7
CDR3 protein: CASSYDRLSSYEQYF
CDR3 DNA: TGTGCCAGCAGTTACGACCGTCTGAGCTCCTACGAGCAGTACTTC

V gene: TRBV7-9
D gene: NA
clone size: NA
J gene: TRBJ2-7
CDR3 protein: CASSALHAYEQYF
CDR3 DNA: TGTGCCAGCAGCGCCCTTCACGCTTACGAGCAGTACTTC

V gene: TRBV20-1
D gene: NA
clone size: NA
J gene: TRBJ2-3
CDR3 protein: CSARTGGADTQYF
CDR3 DNA: TGCAGTGCTAGAACCGGGGGAGCAGATACGCAGTATTTT

V gene: TRBV7-9
D gene: NA
clone size: NA
J gene: TRBJ1-5
CDR3 protein: CASSSHRVGQPQHF
CDR3 DNA: TGTGCCAGCAGCTCCCACAGGGTCGGCCAGCCCCAGCATTTT

V gene: TRBV28
D gene: NA
clone size: many
J gene: TRBJ1-5
CDR3 protein: CASSATTWGNQPQHF
CDR3 DNA: TGTGCCAGCAGCGCTACTACATGGGGCAATCAGCCCCAGCATTTT

V gene: TRBV29-1
D gene: TRBD1
clone size: few
J gene: TRBJ2-5
CDR3 protein: CSASTGTGQETQYF
CDR3 DNA: TGCAGCGCGAGTACCGGGACAGGGCAAGAGACCCAGTACTTC

V gene: TRBV5-5
D gene: NA
clone size: many
J gene: TRBJ2-5
CDR3 protein: CASSFSGAGGQTQYF
CDR3 DNA: TGTGCCAGCAGCTTTAGCGGAGCTGGCGGACAGACCCAGTACTTC

V gene: TRBV5-1
D gene: NA
clone size: many
J gene: TRBJ1-1
CDR3 protein: CASSSKGESYTEAFF
CDR3 DNA: TGCGCCAGCAGCTCGAAGGGGGAAAGCTACACTGAAGCTTTCTTT

V gene: TRBV3-1
D gene: NA
clone size: many
J gene: TRBJ1-1
CDR3 protein: CASSPRGWNTEAFF
CDR3 DNA: TGTGCCAGCAGCCCAAGGGGGTGGAACACTGAAGCTTTCTTT

V gene: TRBV6-2/TRBV6-3
D gene: NA
clone size: few
J gene: TRBJ2-1
CDR3 protein: CASSYSGVDNEQFF
CDR3 DNA: TGTGCCAGCAGTTACTCGGGAGTGGACAATGAGCAGTTCTTC

V gene: TRBV21-1
D gene: NA
clone size: many
J gene: TRBJ2-1
CDR3 protein: CASSCTSGRSLACNEQFF
CDR3 DNA: TGTGCCAGCTCATGCACTAGCGGGAGGTCCCTAGCCTGCAATGAGCAGTTCTTC

V gene: TRBV12-3/TRBV12-4
D gene: NA
clone size: few
J gene: TRBJ1-4
CDR3 protein: CASRPGVAATNEKLFF
CDR3 DNA: TGTGCCAGCAGGCCAGGGGTGGCCGCAACTAATGAAAAACTGTTTTTT

V gene: TRBV5-1
D gene: NA
clone size: many
J gene: TRBJ1-2
CDR3 protein: CASSLDRSGYTF
CDR3 DNA: TGCGCCAGCAGCCTGGACAGATCGGGCTACACCTTC

V gene: TRBV30
D gene: NA
clone size: NA
J gene: TRBJ2-3
CDR3 protein: CAWGPRSDTQYF
CDR3 DNA: TGTGCCTGGGGACCCAGGTCAGATACGCAGTATTTT

V gene: TRBV20-1
D gene: TRBD2
clone size: many
J gene: TRBJ2-1
CDR3 protein: CSAFSGGGNEQFF
CDR3 DNA: TGCAGTGCCTTTAGCGGGGGAGGCAATGAGCAGTTCTTC

V gene: TRBV20-1
D gene: NA
clone size: NA
J gene: TRBJ2-7
CDR3 protein: CSARYVGEQYF
CDR3 DNA: TGCAGTGCTAGGTACGTGGGCGAGCAGTACTTC

V gene: TRBV20-1
D gene: NA
clone size: few
J gene: TRBJ1-4
CDR3 protein: CSARRVFEKLFF
CDR3 DNA: TGCAGTGCTAGACGGGTTTTTGAAAAACTGTTTTTT

V gene: TRBV4-1
D gene: NA
clone size: many
J gene: TRBJ2-7
CDR3 protein: CASSPWIKLGPYEQYF
CDR3 DNA: TGCGCCAGCAGTCCGTGGATCAAGCTGGGGCCCTACGAGCAGTACTTC

V gene: TRBV4-1
D gene: TRBD2
clone size: many
J gene: TRBJ2-5
CDR3 protein: CASSQSPYAGEETQYF
CDR3 DNA: TGCGCCAGCAGCCAATCTCCCTACGCGGGGGAAGAGACCCAGTACTTC

V gene: TRBV6-1
D gene: NA
clone size: NA
J gene: TRBJ2-2
CDR3 protein: CASSEWRTGELFF
CDR3 DNA: TGTGCCAGCAGTGAATGGCGTACCGGGGAGCTGTTTTTT

V gene: TRBV15
D gene: TRBD1
clone size: many
J gene: TRBJ1-2
CDR3 protein: CATSRGQGAYTF
CDR3 DNA: TGTGCCACCAGCAGAGGACAGGGGGCCTACACCTTC

V gene: TRBV20-1
D gene: TRBD2
clone size: many
J gene: TRBJ2-7
CDR3 protein: CSAPLAGRTYEQYF
CDR3 DNA: TGCAGTGCTCCACTAGCGGGACGAACCTACGAGCAGTACTTC

V gene: TRBV5-1
D gene: NA
clone size: many
J gene: TRBJ2-2
CDR3 protein: CASSLSSQVDTGELFF
CDR3 DNA: TGCGCCAGCAGCTTGTCGTCCCAGGTCGACACCGGGGAGCTGTTTTTT

V gene: TRBV20-1
D gene: NA
clone size: NA
J gene: TRBJ2-1
CDR3 protein: CSARDLGGDINEQFF
CDR3 DNA: TGCAGTGCTAGAGATCTGGGGGGGGACATCAATGAGCAGTTCTTC

V gene: TRBV20-1
D gene: NA
clone size: NA
J gene: TRBJ1-5
CDR3 protein: CSAWNSNQPQHF
CDR3 DNA: TGCAGTGCTTGGAATAGCAATCAGCCCCAGCATTTT

V gene: TRBV7-8
D gene: NA
clone size: many
J gene: TRBJ2-1
CDR3 protein: CASSLATRITSSYNEQFF
CDR3 DNA: TGTGCCAGCAGCTTAGCGACACGTATAACTAGCTCCTACAATGAGCAGTTCTTC

V gene: TRBV10-3
D gene: NA
clone size: many
J gene: TRBJ2-7
CDR3 protein: CAISDLGLHYEQYF
CDR3 DNA: TGTGCCATCAGTGATTTGGGACTCCACTACGAGCAGTACTTC

V gene: TRBV12-3/TRBV12-4
D gene: NA
clone size: many
J gene: TRBJ2-3
CDR3 protein: CASSPGLNTDTQYF
CDR3 DNA: TGCGCCAGCAGCCCTGGACTAAATACAGATACGCAGTATTTT

V gene: TRBV6-5
D gene: TRBD1
clone size: many
J gene: TRBJ2-7
CDR3 protein: CASSSPGTGIGYEQYF
CDR3 DNA: TGTGCCAGCAGTTCCCCCGGGACAGGGATTGGCTACGAGCAGTACTTC

V gene: TRBV4-1
D gene: NA
clone size: many
J gene: TRBJ2-1
CDR3 protein: CASSQAGSYNEQFF
CDR3 DNA: TGCGCCAGCAGCCAAGCGGGCAGCTACAATGAGCAGTTCTTC

V gene: TRBV4-1
D gene: NA
clone size: NA
J gene: TRBJ1-2
CDR3 protein: CASSQVYGQGYGYTF
CDR3 DNA: TGCGCCAGCAGCCAAGTGTATGGCCAGGGTTATGGCTACACCTTC

V gene: TRBV10-3
D gene: NA
clone size: many
J gene: TRBJ2-1
CDR3 protein: CAISEWGEEQFF
CDR3 DNA: TGTGCCATCAGTGAGTGGGGGGAAGAGCAGTTCTTC

V gene: TRBV20-1
D gene: NA
clone size: many
J gene: TRBJ2-3
CDR3 protein: CSAGRNEGTDTQYF
CDR3 DNA: TGCAGTGCTGGGCGCAACGAGGGCACAGATACGCAGTATTTT

V gene: TRBV11-3
D gene: NA
clone size: many
J gene: TRBJ2-2
CDR3 protein: CASSPGAGELFF
CDR3 DNA: TGTGCCAGCAGCCCAGGCGCCGGGGAGCTGTTTTTT

V gene: TRBV18
D gene: NA
clone size: many
J gene: TRBJ2-7
CDR3 protein: CASSPIQGPYEQYF
CDR3 DNA: TGTGCCAGCTCACCAATCCAGGGGCCCTACGAGCAGTACTTC

V gene: TRBV10-3
D gene: NA
clone size: NA
J gene: TRBJ2-5
CDR3 protein: CAISGQAQETQYF
CDR3 DNA: TGTGCCATCAGCGGACAAGCCCAAGAGACCCAGTACTTC

V gene: TRBV28
D gene: NA
clone size: NA
J gene: TRBJ2-7
CDR3 protein: CASRLQAGEREQYF
CDR3 DNA: TGTGCCAGCAGGCTGCAGGCCGGGGAGAGGGAGCAGTACTTC

V gene: TRBV7-8
D gene: NA
clone size: NA
J gene: TRBJ1-6
CDR3 protein: CASSLRLDESGSPLHF
CDR3 DNA: TGTGCCAGCAGCCTCAGACTTGACGAAAGCGGGTCACCCCTCCACTTT

V gene: TRBV28
D gene: TRBD1
clone size: many
J gene: TRBJ1-5
CDR3 protein: CASSLTGVRQPQHF
CDR3 DNA: TGTGCCAGCAGTTTAACAGGGGTGAGACAGCCCCAGCATTTT

V gene: TRBV5-1
D gene: NA
clone size: NA
J gene: TRBJ2-4
CDR3 protein: CASSPDGGSKNIQYF
CDR3 DNA: TGCGCCAGCAGCCCGGATGGGGGATCCAAAAACATTCAGTACTTC

V gene: TRBV7-7
D gene: NA
clone size: many
J gene: TRBJ2-5
CDR3 protein: CASSLEGGAGSLETQYF
CDR3 DNA: TGTGCCAGCAGCTTAGAGGGCGGAGCGGGCTCCCTAGAGACCCAGTACTTC

V gene: TRBV27
D gene: TRBD2
clone size: many
J gene: TRBJ2-5
CDR3 protein: CASSPWGGEETQYF
CDR3 DNA: TGTGCCAGCAGTCCATGGGGGGGAGAAGAGACCCAGTACTTC

V gene: TRBV27
D gene: NA
clone size: many
J gene: TRBJ2-1
CDR3 protein: CASRIGTGYNEQFF
CDR3 DNA: TGTGCCAGCAGGATCGGCACAGGGTACAATGAGCAGTTCTTC

V gene: TRBV3-1
D gene: TRBD2
clone size: few
J gene: TRBJ2-7
CDR3 protein: CASSQGLAGVEQYF
CDR3 DNA: TGTGCCAGCAGCCAAGGACTAGCGGGAGTCGAGCAGTACTTC

V gene: TRBV5-1
D gene: TRBD1
clone size: many
J gene: TRBJ1-2
CDR3 protein: CASSLDGRGRDGYTF
CDR3 DNA: TGCGCCAGCAGCTTGGATGGCAGGGGGCGAGATGGCTACACCTTC

V gene: TRBV12-3/TRBV12-4
D gene: NA
clone size: few
J gene: TRBJ2-1
CDR3 protein: CASSLGSPTYNEQFF
CDR3 DNA: TGTGCCAGCAGTTTAGGGTCTCCTACCTACAATGAGCAGTTCTTC